Shown below are 20 T cell receptor beta chains from a single sample sequenced in a study of T cells in Graves' hyperthyroidism and ophthalmopathy. The TCR beta CDR3 regions underwent amplification using RNA transcripts as the source. Researchers ran a first-round RT-PCR on the TCR CDR3 using the HTBI primer set. TCRdb called the multiplex PCR reads again in MiXCR, with one record for every CDR3 protein. The data contain 600,000 to 750,000 distinct CDR3 sequences, about 18% of them singletons. The material sequenced was blood. Receptors were obtained from a man aged 50 to 59 with Graves' hyperthyroidism.

The table lists this clonotype with many counts. This chain connects TRBV12-3 or TRBV12-4 to TRBJ2-7; D uncertain. V lost 3 bases, J lost 0 bases, and 9 bases lay in between. This CDR3 has 14 amino acids. CDR3 amino acids: CASSFSPGSYEQYF. DNA of the CDR3: TGTGCCAGCAGTTTTTCTCCTGGCTCCTACGAGCAGTACTTC.

This clonotype was picked up many times. J is TRBJ2-1 and V is TRBV27, with a tentative D call TRBD2 (5 bases). Trimming took off 6 bases at V and 7 bases at J, with 10 bases between the two ends. Germline values: CDR1 MNHEY, CDR2 SMNVEV (reference sequence). This CDR3 has 12 amino acids. The CDR3 loop reads CASRRPGNEQFF. CDR3 nucleotides: TGTGCCAGCAGGCGACCGGGGAATGAGCAGTTCTTC.

V gene TRBV5-1 combines with J gene TRBJ2-7, with 13 bases identical to TRBD2. V dropped 3 bases and J dropped 10; count of bases not matched to a gene: 7. The CDR3 covers 14 residues. Germline CDR1 and CDR2: SGHRS and YFSETQ. CDR3 region: CASSSGLAGEEQYF. CDR3 sequence (DNA): TGCGCCAGCAGCTCCGGACTAGCGGGAGAAGAACAGTACTTC.

This clonotype has ten or more counts. The genes are TRBV12-3 or TRBV12-4 and TRBJ2-5; D ambiguous. The CDR3 extends over 12 amino acids. V was clipped by 5 bases and J by 5 bases, with 9 bases between them. Written as DNA, the CDR3 is TGTGCCAGCAGTAGGGAAGTGGAGACCCAGTACTTC. Its translation is CASSREVETQYF.

There are a few counts of this clonotype. This rearrangement joins TRBV4-1 to TRBJ2-7; 7 bases are shared with TRBD1. V was clipped by 0 bases and J by 2 bases; unmatched bases: 4. There are 15 residues in the CDR3. Germline CDR1 reads MGHRA; CDR2 reads YSYEKL. The CDR3 is CASSQEGTVTYEQYF. The CDR3, as DNA: TGCGCCAGCAGCCAAGAAGGGACAGTTACCTACGAGCAGTACTTC.

This clonotype has just a few counts. J is TRBJ2-1 and V is TRBV20-1; 16 nucleotides agree with TRBD2. Per germline, CDR1 DFQATT and CDR2 SNEGSKA (reference sequence). The CDR3 is 17 residues long. Unmatched junction bases numbered 13, after V lost 6 bases and J lost 8 bases. This CDR3 is CSADPGTSGRARDEQFF. The CDR3 DNA reads as TGCAGTGCGGACCCGGGGACTAGCGGGAGGGCCAGGGATGAGCAGTTCTTC.

This clonotype came up many times. The V gene is TRBV10-3, the J gene TRBJ1-5, with unresolved D. The V gene's germline CDR1 is ENHRY and CDR2 SYGVKD. This CDR3 contains 19 residues. The V end was cut by 0 bases, the J end by 1 base, with 19 bases between. The CDR3 bases are TGTGCCATCAGTGAGTCGATGGGAAGCTGGGGAGAGAGCAATCAGCCCCAGCATTTT. Protein: CAISESMGSWGESNQPQHF.

This chain links TRBV14 with TRBJ2-1, with TRBD1 matching 10 bases. Germline values: CDR1 SGHDN, CDR2 FVKESK. V lost 3 bases and J lost 6; bases outside the gene matches: 11. This CDR3 has 17 residues. CDR3 loop: CASSHLDDRGLVNEQFF. CDR3 nucleotides: TGTGCCAGCAGCCACCTCGACGACAGGGGGCTTGTCAATGAGCAGTTCTTC. Drawing the rest from reference TRBV14 and TRBJ2-1, the complete variable domain is EAGVTQFPSHSVIEKGQTVTLRCDPISGHDNLYWYRRVMGKEIKFLLHFVKESKQDESGMPNNRFLAERTGGTYSTLKVQPAELEDSGVYFCASSHLDDRGLVNEQFFGPGTRLTVL.

This clonotype was seen once. The CDR3 region is CSARDGTEYF. As DNA, the CDR3 is TGCAGTGCTAGAGACGGGACTGAGTATTTT. This chain links TRBV20-1 with TRBJ2-3; a possible D gene is TRBD2 (6 bases). This CDR3 spans 10 amino acids. CDR1 DFQATT and CDR2 SNEGSKA come from the germline V gene (reference sequence). V gave up 0 bases and J gave up 13 bases, with 8 bases separating them.

The chain is built from TRBV19 and TRBJ2-7, with 12 bases fitting TRBD1. CDR1 is LNHDA, CDR2 SQIVND, per germline (reference sequence). This CDR3 region has 12 residues. The V gene end was trimmed by 11 bases and the J gene end by 7 bases; junction bases not matched to a gene: 6. The CDR3 DNA sequence: TGTGCCTCCCGGGACAGGGGGCGGGAGCAGTACTTC. It specifies CASRDRGREQYF.

In this sample, this clonotype turned up many times. DNA of the CDR3: TGTGCCTGGACGGCACCCTGGGTCCCTGGATATTCACCCCTCCACTTT. Translation gives CAWTAPWVPGYSPLHF. V is TRBV30 and J is TRBJ1-6; no reliable D call. The CDR3 is made up of 16 amino acids. Between the trimmed V and J ends, which lost 4 bases and 8 bases, there was a span of 21 bases. Germline values: CDR1 GTSNPN, CDR2 SVGIG (reference sequence).

This clonotype was observed a few times. In nucleotides, the CDR3 is TGTGCCTGGAGCAGGGCACAGGTCTACAATGAGCAGTTCTTC. Its translation: CAWSRAQVYNEQFF. The V gene is TRBV30, the J gene TRBJ2-1, with a tentative D call TRBD1 (5 bases). The CDR3 contains 14 residues. Per germline, CDR1 GTSNPN and CDR2 SVGIG (reference sequence). Trimming cost V 3 bases and J 3 bases, with 12 bases left between them.

This clonotype occurred many times. The chain carries TRBV15 and TRBJ2-3; TRBD2 might be the D (6 bases). Germline V gives CDR1 LNHNV, CDR2 YYDKDF (reference sequence). V lost 4 bases, J lost 5 bases, and 13 bases lay in between. The CDR3 is 14 residues long. The CDR3 here is CATSKNREKDTQYF. The CDR3 region has the DNA TGTGCCACCAGCAAGAACCGGGAGAAAGATACGCAGTATTTT.

This clonotype was counted at least ten times. The V and J genes are TRBV6-2 or TRBV6-3 and TRBJ2-5, with a weak D call TRBD2 (5 bases). The CDR3 loop spans 13 amino acids. Trimming pared 8 bases from V and 2 bases from J, leaving 12 bases between. CDR1 is MNHEY, CDR2 SVGEGT, per germline. The DNA for the CDR3 is TGTGCCAGCGTCGACTATTCTCAAGAGACCCAGTACTTC. It codes for CASVDYSQETQYF.

The table lists this clonotype with many counts. This rearrangement joins TRBV11-2 to TRBJ2-1, with D perhaps given as TRBD1 or TRBD2 (6 bases each). Trimming shortened V by 5 bases and J by 8 bases, and 25 bases separated the two germline ends. Germline V gives CDR1 SGHAT, CDR2 FQNNGV. There are 17 residues in the CDR3. CDR3 loop: CASSPLRGRYPTHEQFF. The CDR3 nucleotides are TGTGCCAGCAGCCCCCTGAGGGGGAGGTATCCTACCCATGAGCAGTTCTTC.

At least ten counts were recorded for this clonotype. The genes are TRBV6-1 and TRBJ2-1; perhaps TRBD2 as D (6 bases). The germline CDR1 and CDR2 sequences are MNHNS and SASEGT. Trimming removed 8 bases at V and 4 bases at J, with 18 bases between. This CDR3 has 15 amino acids. This CDR3 reads CASWGERALYNEQFF. The CDR3 DNA sequence: TGTGCCAGCTGGGGGGAACGTGCACTGTACAATGAGCAGTTCTTC.

The V and J genes are TRBV3-1 and TRBJ2-2, with 12 bases lining up with TRBD2. Germline CDR1 is LGHDT and CDR2 is YNNKEL (reference sequence). This CDR3 contains 16 residues. The V gene end was trimmed by 6 bases and the J gene end by 5 bases; junction bases not matched to a gene: 7. The CDR3 DNA reads as TGTGCCAGCAGGACTAGCGGGAGCCGTACTACCGGGGAGCTGTTTTTT. Translation: CASRTSGSRTTGELFF.

To note about this clonotype: Without the conserved terminal phenylalanine or tryptophan, this CDR3 likely stems from a read error. The chain uses TRBV6-2 or TRBV6-3 and TRBJ2-3, with 7 nucleotides matching TRBD2. The CDR3 covers 14 residues. CDR1 and CDR2 (germline): MNHEY, SVGEGT. The V gene end was trimmed by 6 bases and the J gene end by 4 bases; junction bases not matched to a gene: 7. The CDR3, as DNA: TGTGCCAGCAGCCATACTAGCGTACCAGATACGCAGTATTCT. Protein product: CASSHTSVPDTQYS.

This clonotype was found many times. This chain links TRBV28 with TRBJ1-2, with unresolved D. Germline CDR1 is MDHEN and CDR2 is SYDVKM. CDR3 length: 15 residues. With 3 bases removed from V and 3 bases from J, the gap between germline ends came to 14 bases. For the CDR3, the DNA is TGTGCCAGCAGTTTTTCCGGTTTTCCCTACTATGGCTACACCTTC. This sequence encodes CASSFSGFPYYGYTF.

This clonotype was detected many times. V gene TRBV12-3 or TRBV12-4 combines with J gene TRBJ2-5; D remains unclear. CDR3 length: 12 residues. Trimming left V 6 bases short and J 4 bases short, with 9 bases between. The CDR3 sequence is CASRVLPETQYF. CDR3 sequence (DNA): TGTGCCAGCAGAGTCCTACCAGAGACCCAGTACTTC.